The source of this T cell receptor (beta chain) is a study of blood T cell repertoires in COVID-19. Background on the study: Both acute and convalescent COVID-19 samples were obtained from the United States, Italy and Spain. PBMCs, B-cell-depleted T cells, or T cells were the source of the cDNA or gDNA that made up the material.

In the authors' workflow: Researchers report that nucleated cell counts were estimated from reference gene primer amplification. The method was immunoSEQ multiplex PCR; TCRdb's version includes in-frame clones alone and lacks a portion of them. Clone size and V and J calls were adopted from that table, with D and trimming inferred from the DNA. Of tens of thousands of clones in the sample, around 80% were seen once. Relative to its sample, this clone is medium-sized. This CDR3 has 17 amino acids. V dropped 2 bases and J dropped 5; count of bases not matched to a gene: 11. CDR1 is MNHEY and CDR2 is SVGEGT in the germline V gene.

V and J are TRBV6-2 or TRBV6-3 and TRBJ2-2; 7 bases are a match to TRBD1. The clonotype originates from a human donor in a cohort sampled during active COVID-19. The sequenced sample was peripheral blood. DNA of the CDR3: TGTGCCAGCAGTTACCCATCCGGGACAGCCCTTACCGGGGAGCTGTTTTTT. As protein: CASSYPSGTALTGELFF.